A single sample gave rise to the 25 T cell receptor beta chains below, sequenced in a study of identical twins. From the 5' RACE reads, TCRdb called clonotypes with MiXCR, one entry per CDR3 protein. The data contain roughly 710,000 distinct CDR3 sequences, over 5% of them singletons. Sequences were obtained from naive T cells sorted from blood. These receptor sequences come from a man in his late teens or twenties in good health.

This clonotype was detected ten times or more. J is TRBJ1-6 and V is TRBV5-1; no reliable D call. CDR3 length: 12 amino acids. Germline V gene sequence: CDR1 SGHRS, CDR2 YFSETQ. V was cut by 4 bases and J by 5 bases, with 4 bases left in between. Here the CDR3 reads CASSPDNSPLHF. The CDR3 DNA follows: TGCGCCAGCAGCCCGGATAATTCACCCCTCCACTTT.

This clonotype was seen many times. The CDR3 coding sequence is TGCGCCAGCAGCTTCGACAGGGCGGGAACCGGGGAGCTGTTTTTT. Translating gives CASSFDRAGTGELFF. This chain connects TRBV5-1 to TRBJ2-2; D is perhaps TRBD1 (7 bases). CDR1 SGHRS and CDR2 YFSETQ come from the germline V gene. The ends were cut back, 2 bases at V and 5 bases at J, with 13 bases in the middle. CDR3 length: 15 residues. The variable domain in full, completed from reference TRBV5-1 and TRBJ2-2, reads KAGVTQTPRYLIKTRGQQVTLSCSPISGHRSVSWYQQTPGQGLQFLFEYFSETQRNKGNFPGRFSGRQFSNSRSEMNVSTLELGDSALYLCASSFDRAGTGELFFGEGSRLTVL.

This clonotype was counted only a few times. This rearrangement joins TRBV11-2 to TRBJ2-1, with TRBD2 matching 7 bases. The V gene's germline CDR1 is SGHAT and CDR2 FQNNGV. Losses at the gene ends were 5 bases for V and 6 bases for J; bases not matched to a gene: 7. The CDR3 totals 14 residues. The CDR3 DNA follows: TGTGCCAGCAGCGATGGCGGGAGCGTCAATGAGCAGTTCTTC. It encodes CASSDGGSVNEQFF.

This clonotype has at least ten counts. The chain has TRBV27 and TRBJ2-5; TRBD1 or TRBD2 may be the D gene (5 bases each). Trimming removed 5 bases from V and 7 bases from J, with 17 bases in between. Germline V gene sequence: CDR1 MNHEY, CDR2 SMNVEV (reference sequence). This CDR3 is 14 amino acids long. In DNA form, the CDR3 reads TGTGCCAGCAGTCAAGACGGGGCTTATCGGACCCAGTACTTC. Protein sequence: CASSQDGAYRTQYF.

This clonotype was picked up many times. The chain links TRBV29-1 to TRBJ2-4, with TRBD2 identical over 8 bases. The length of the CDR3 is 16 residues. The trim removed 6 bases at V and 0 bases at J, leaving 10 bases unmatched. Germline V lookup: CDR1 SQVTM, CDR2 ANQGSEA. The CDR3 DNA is TGCAGCGTCCACCCAGCGGGAGCTGAAGCCAAAAACATTCAGTACTTC. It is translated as CSVHPAGAEAKNIQYF.

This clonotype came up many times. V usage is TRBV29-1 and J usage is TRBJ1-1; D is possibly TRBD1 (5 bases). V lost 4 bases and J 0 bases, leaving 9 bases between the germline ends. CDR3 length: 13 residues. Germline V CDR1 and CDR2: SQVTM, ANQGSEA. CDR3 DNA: TGCAGCGTTGGAGGAGGGGTGAACACTGAAGCTTTCTTT. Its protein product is CSVGGGVNTEAFF.

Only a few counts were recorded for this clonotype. CDR3 protein: CASSPRTWGRVNTEAFF. The CDR3 DNA reads TGTGCCAGCAGCCCCCGAACGTGGGGGCGGGTGAACACTGAAGCTTTCTTT. This rearrangement joins TRBV7-2 to TRBJ1-1, with D perhaps matching TRBD1 (6 bases). This CDR3 spans 17 amino acids. Trimming took 5 bases from V and 0 from J, leaving 19 bases between them. Germline V gene sequence: CDR1 SGHTA, CDR2 FQGNSA.

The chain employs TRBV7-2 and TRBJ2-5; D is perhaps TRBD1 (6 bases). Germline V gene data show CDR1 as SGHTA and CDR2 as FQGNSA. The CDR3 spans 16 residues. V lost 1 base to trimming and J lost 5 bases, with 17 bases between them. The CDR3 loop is CASSLEVSSGVETQYF. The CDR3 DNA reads TGTGCCAGCAGCTTAGAGGTATCTTCAGGGGTGGAGACCCAGTACTTC.

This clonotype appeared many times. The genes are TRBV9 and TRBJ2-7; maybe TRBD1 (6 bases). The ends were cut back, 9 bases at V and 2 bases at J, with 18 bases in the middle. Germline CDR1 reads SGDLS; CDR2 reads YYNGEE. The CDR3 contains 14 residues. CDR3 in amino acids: CAIYQGTPPYEQYV. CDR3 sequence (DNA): TGTGCCATTTACCAGGGGACGCCGCCCTACGAGCAGTACGTC.

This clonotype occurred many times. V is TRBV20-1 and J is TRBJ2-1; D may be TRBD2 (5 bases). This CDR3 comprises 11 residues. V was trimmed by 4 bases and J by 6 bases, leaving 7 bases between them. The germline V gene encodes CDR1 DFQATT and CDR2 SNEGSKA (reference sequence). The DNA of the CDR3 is TGCAGTGCTATAACTAGCAATGAGCAGTTCTTC. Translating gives CSAITSNEQFF.

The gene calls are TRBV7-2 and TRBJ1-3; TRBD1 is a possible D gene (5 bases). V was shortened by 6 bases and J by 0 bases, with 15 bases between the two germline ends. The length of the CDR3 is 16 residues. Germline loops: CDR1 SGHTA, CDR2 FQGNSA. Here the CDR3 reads CASSSPGRSSGNTIYF. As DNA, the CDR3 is TGTGCCAGCAGTTCCCCGGGACGCAGCTCTGGAAACACCATATATTTT.

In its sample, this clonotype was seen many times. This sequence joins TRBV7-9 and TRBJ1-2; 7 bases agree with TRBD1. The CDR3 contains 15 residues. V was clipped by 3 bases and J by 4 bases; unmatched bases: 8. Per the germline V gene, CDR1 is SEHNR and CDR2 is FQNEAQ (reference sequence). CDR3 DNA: TGTGCCAGCAGCTTTGACAGGGTTTCGTTCTATGGCTACACCTTC. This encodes CASSFDRVSFYGYTF.

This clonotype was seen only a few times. This CDR3 reads CARGEDSYTGELFF. For the CDR3, the DNA is TGTGCCAGGGGGGAGGACAGTTACACCGGGGAGCTGTTTTTT. V and J are TRBV6-1 and TRBJ2-2, with D perhaps matching TRBD1 or TRBD2 (6 bases each). This CDR3 has 14 residues. Germline lookup yields CDR1 MNHNS and CDR2 SASEGT. V lost 9 bases and J lost 3, with 14 bases in between.

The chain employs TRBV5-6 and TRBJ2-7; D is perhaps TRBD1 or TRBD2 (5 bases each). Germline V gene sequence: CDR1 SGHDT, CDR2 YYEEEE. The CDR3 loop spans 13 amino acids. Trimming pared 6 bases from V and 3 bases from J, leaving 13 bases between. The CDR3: CASKSVGDYEQYF. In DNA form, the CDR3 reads TGTGCCAGCAAGTCAGTGGGGGACTACGAGCAGTACTTC.

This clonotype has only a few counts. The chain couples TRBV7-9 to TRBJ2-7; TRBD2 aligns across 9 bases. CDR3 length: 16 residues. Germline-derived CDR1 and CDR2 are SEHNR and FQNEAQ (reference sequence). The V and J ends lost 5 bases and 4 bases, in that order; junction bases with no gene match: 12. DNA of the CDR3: TGTGCCAGCAGCCCGATAGCGGGAGAGGAAGTGTACGAGCAGTACGTC. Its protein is CASSPIAGEEVYEQYV.

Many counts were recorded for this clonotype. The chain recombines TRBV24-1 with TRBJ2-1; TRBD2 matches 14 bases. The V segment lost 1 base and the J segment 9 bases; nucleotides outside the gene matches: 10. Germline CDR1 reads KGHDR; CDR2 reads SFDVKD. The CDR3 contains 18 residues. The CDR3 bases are TGTGCCACCAGTGATTTCCGCGGGGGACTAGCGGGAGACAGTGAGCAGTTCTTC. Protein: CATSDFRGGLAGDSEQFF.

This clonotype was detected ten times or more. CDR3 nucleotides: TGTGCCACCAGCAGAGAGTTACAGGGGGCAGGGAATGAGCAGTTCTTC. It specifies CATSRELQGAGNEQFF. The rearrangement links TRBV15 to TRBJ2-1; 9 nucleotides line up with TRBD1. This CDR3 comprises 16 residues. Germline CDR1 and CDR2: LNHNV and YYDKDF (reference sequence). J lost 7 bases, V lost 0 bases, and 7 bases had no gene match.

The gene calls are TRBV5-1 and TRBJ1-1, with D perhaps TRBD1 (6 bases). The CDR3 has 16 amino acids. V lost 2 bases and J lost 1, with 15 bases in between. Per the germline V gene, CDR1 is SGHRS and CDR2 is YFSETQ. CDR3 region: CASSFFTGMSNTEAFF. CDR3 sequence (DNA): TGCGCCAGCAGCTTCTTTACAGGGATGTCGAACACTGAAGCTTTCTTT.

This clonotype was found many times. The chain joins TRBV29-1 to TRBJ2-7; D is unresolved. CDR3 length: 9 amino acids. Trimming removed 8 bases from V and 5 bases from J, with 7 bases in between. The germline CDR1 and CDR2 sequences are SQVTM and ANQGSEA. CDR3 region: CSSWDEQYF. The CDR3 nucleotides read TGCAGCTCCTGGGACGAGCAGTACTTC.

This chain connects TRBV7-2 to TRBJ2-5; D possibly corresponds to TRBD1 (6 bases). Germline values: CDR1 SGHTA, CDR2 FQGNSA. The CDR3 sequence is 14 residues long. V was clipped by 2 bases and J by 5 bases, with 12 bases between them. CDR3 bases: TGTGCCAGCAGCTTAAGGGGGATGGGGGAGACCCAGTACTTC. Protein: CASSLRGMGETQYF.

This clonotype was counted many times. The CDR3 region is CASSFWGFKFNTQYF. The CDR3 coding sequence is TGTGCCAGCTCTTTTTGGGGATTTAAGTTTAATACGCAGTATTTT. V usage is TRBV12-3 or TRBV12-4 and J usage is TRBJ2-3; D remains ambiguous. Trimming removed 8 bases at V and 7 bases at J, with 22 bases between. The CDR3 extends over 15 amino acids.

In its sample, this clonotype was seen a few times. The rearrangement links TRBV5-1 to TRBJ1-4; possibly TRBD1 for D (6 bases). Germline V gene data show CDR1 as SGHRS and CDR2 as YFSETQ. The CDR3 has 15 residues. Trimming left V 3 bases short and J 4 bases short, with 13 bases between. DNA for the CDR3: TGCGCCAGCAGCTACCGGGGGGCGGATAATGAAAAACTGTTTTTT. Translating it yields CASSYRGADNEKLFF.

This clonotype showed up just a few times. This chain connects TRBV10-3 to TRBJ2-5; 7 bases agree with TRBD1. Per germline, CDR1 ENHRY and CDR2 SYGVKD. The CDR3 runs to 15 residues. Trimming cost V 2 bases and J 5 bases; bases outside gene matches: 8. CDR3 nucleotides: TGTGCCATCAGTGAGAATGACAGGGATGGTGAGACCCAGTACTTC. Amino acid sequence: CAISENDRDGETQYF.

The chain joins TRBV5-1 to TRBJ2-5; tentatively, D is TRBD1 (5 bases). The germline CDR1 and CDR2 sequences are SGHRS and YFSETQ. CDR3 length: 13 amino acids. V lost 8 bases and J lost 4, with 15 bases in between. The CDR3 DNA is TGCGCCAGTTGCCAGGGATCGGGAGAGACCCAGTACTTC. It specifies CASCQGSGETQYF.

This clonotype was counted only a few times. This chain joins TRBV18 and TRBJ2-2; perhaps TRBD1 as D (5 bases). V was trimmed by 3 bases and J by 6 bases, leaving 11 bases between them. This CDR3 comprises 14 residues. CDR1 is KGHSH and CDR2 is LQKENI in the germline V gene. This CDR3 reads CASSPSTEAGELFF. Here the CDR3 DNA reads TGTGCCAGCTCACCGTCGACAGAGGCCGGGGAGCTGTTTTTT.